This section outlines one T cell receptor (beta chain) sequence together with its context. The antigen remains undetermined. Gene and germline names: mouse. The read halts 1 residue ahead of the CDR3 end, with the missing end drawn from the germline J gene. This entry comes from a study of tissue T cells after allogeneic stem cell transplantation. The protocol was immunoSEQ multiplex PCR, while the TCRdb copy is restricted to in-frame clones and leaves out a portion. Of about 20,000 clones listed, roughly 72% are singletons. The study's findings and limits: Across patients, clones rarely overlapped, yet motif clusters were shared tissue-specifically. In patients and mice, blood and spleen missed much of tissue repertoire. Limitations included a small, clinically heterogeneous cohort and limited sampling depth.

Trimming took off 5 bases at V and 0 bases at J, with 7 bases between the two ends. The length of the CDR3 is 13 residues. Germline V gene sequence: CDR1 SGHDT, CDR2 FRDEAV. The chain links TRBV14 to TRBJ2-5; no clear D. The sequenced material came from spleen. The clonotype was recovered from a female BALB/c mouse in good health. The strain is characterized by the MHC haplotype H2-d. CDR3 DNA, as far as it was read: TGTGCCAGCAGGACAATTAACCAAGACACCCAGTAC. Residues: CASRTINQDTQY. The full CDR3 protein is CASRTINQDTQYF.